This TCR beta chain was captured in a study of neurological immune-mediated disorders. Study conclusions and caveats: Sharing of CDR3 amino acid sequences among expanded clones across subjects was absent, suggesting private repertoires in all groups.

V lost 6 bases and J lost 4, with 16 bases in between. The CDR3 contains 14 residues. The germline V gene has CDR1 MDHEN and CDR2 SYDVKM. Time point in this sample: longitudinal time-point 1 (baseline). The cDNA was generated through 5'RACE incorporating 10-nucleotide random UMIs. TCRdb ran MiXCR on the 5' RACE reads and lists one entry per CDR3 protein. The sample includes tens of thousands of distinct CDR3 sequences, around 15% of them seen just once. Regarding this clonotype: What it binds is not known. This may be a read error, as it is one base from a much larger clone.

This TCR came from a female donor with HTLV-1-associated myelopathy (HAM/TSP). Sequencing was carried out using PBMCs. The chain employs TRBV28 and TRBJ2-7, with a tentative D call TRBD1 (5 bases). The CDR3 protein is CASRWGVPGYEQYF. In DNA, the CDR3 is TGTGCCAGCAGATGGGGCGTACCAGGTTACGAGCAGTACTTC.